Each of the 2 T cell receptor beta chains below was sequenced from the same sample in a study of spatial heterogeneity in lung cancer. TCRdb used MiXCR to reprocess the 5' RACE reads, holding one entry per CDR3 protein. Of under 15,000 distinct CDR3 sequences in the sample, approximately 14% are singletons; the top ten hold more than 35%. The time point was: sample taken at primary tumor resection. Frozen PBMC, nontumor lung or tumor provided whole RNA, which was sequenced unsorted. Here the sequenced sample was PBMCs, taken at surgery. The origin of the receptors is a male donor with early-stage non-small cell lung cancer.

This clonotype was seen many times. The CDR3 sequence: CASSQDPTSRTGELFF. In DNA form, the CDR3 reads TGTGCCAGCAGCCAAGACCCGACTAGTCGTACCGGGGAGCTGTTTTTT. J is TRBJ2-2 and V is TRBV4-2, with D perhaps TRBD2 (6 bases). The CDR3 loop spans 16 amino acids. CDR1 LGHNA and CDR2 YNFKEQ come from the germline V gene. Between the trimmed V and J ends, which lost 0 bases and 5 bases, there was a span of 13 bases.

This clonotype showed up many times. DNA of the CDR3: TGTGCCAGCTCACCAGACAGGGGGAACTATGGCTACACCTTC. Amino acids: CASSPDRGNYGYTF. V gene TRBV18 combines with J gene TRBJ1-2, with 9 bases lining up with TRBD1. The V segment lost 2 bases and the J segment 2 bases; nucleotides outside the gene matches: 0. CDR1 and CDR2 (germline): KGHSH, LQKENI. CDR3 length equals 14 residues.